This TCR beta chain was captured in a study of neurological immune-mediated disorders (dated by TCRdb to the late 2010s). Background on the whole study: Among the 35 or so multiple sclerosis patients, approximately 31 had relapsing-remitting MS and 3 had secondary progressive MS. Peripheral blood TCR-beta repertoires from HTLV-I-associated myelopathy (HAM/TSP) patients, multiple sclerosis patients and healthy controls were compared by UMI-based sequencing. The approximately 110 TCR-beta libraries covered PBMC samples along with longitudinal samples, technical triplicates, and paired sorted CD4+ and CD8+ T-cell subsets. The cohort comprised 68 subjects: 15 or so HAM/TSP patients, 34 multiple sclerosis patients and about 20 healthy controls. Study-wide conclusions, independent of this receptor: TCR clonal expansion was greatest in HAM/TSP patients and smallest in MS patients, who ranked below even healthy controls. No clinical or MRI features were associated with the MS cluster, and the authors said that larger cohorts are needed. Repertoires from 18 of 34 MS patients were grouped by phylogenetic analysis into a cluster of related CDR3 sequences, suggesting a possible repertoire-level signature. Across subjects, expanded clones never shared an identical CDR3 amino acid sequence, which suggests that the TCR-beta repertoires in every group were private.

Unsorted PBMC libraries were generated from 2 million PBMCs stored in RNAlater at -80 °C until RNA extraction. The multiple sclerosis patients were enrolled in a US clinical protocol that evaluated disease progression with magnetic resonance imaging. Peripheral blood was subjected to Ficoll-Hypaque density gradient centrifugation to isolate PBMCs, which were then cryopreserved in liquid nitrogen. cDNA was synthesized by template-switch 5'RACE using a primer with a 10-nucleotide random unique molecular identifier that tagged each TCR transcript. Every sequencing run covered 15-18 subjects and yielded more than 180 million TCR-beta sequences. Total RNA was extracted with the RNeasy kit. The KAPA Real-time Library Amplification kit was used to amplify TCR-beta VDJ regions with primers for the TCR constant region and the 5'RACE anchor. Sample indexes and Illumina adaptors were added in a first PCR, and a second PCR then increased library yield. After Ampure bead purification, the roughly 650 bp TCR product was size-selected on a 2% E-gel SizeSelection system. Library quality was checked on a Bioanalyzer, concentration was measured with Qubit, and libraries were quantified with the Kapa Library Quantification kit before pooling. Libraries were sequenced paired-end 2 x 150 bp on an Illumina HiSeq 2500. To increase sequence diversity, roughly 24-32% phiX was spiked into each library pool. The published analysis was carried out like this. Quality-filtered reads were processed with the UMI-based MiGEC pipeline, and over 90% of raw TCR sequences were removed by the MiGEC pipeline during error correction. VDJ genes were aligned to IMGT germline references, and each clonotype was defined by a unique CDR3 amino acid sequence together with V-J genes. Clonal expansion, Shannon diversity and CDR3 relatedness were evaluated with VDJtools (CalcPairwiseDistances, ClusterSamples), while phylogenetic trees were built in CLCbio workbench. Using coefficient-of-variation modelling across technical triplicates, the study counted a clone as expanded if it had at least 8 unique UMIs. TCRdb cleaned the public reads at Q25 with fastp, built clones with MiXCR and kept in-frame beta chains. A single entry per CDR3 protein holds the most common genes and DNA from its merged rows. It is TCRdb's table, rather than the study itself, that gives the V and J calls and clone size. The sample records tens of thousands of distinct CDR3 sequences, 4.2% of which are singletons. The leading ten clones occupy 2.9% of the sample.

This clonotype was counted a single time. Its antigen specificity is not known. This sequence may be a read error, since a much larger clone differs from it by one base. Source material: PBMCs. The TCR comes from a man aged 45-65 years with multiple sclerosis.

The sequenced DNA: TGCAGTGCTAGACCCCCGACAGTGGGTGAGAATCAGCCCCAGCATTTT. Its translation is CSARPPTVGENQPQHF. In this chain, TRBV20-1 is recombined with TRBJ1-5, with a weak D call of TRBD1 (5 bases match). Its CDR3 holds 16 amino acids, cysteine through phenylalanine. CDR3 DNA is the only sequence kept; it has 48 bases, read in frame from the first base. CDR1 DFQATT and CDR2 SNEGSKA were looked up in the germline V gene (reference sequence). The junction carries 18 bases between V and J, which are trimmed by 2 bases and 4 bases respectively.